Described below is a single TCR beta chain sequence and its context. The antigen remains unidentified. Germline lookup yields CDR1 LGHNA and CDR2 YSLEER. Deletions cut 0 bases from V and 9 bases from J, with 14 bases between. The CDR3 has 14 residues. These data belong to a study of cytomegalovirus exposure and HLA in healthy donors. Study-wide results and caveats: Roughly even sequencing depth across donors was the assumption behind the presence/absence analyses. As a later analysis showed, a missense DCLRE1C variant was linked to trimming of TCR beta V- and J-genes.

Vbeta (60) and Jbeta (13) primers were used in the PCR. The assay was immunoSEQ multiplex PCR, and TCRdb's table has in-frame clones only and misses some. The sample lists around 200,000 clones, around 89% occurring once. Sequencing was carried out using PBMCs. The sequence was obtained from a woman aged 18-35 years in good health and CMV-seronegative. The rearrangement links TRBV4-3 to TRBJ1-2; the D gene is possibly TRBD1 (6 bases). CDR3 nucleotides: TGCGCCAGCAGCCAAGATAGGCAGGGGATGAGCTACACCTTC. It encodes CASSQDRQGMSYTF.